What follows describes a single TCR beta chain. Its antigen remains unidentified. Sequencing was performed with immunoSEQ multiplex PCR; in TCRdb, only in-frame clones are kept and a portion is missing. There are roughly 50,000 clones in the sample; roughly 85% occur only once, and 7.5% to 8.5% lies in the top ten. This CDR3 contains 15 residues. Germline V gene data show CDR1 as LNHDA and CDR2 as SQIVND (reference sequence). J was trimmed by 6 bases and V by 6 bases; bases with no gene match: 6. The sample comes from a study of PD-L1 blockade in urothelial cancer. Study context: Once treatment had started, blood was analyzed at 3 weeks (second dose) and again at 6 weeks. General study findings and limits: Clones that were tumor-associated expanded more in the blood of durable-benefit patients at 3 weeks.

V gene TRBV19 combines with J gene TRBJ2-3; 13 positions agree with TRBD2. This sample comprised PBMCs, obtained around atezolizumab (anti-PD-L1) treatment. The source is a man between 60 and 70 years old with urothelial cancer. In DNA form, the CDR3 reads TGTGCCAGTAGCACTAGCGGGGGGGCCATCGATACGCAGTATTTT. It encodes CASSTSGGAIDTQYF.